Each of the 14 T cell receptor beta chains below was sequenced from the same sample in a study of blood T cell repertoires in COVID-19. TCRdb's copy holds only in-frame clones and misses some; the assay was immunoSEQ multiplex PCR. The sample gives hundreds of thousands of clones, about 88% of which show up once; roughly 8.3% is in the top ten. The sequencing input was peripheral blood. These receptor sequences come from a woman in her forties or fifties with COVID-19, enrolled during active disease.

V gene TRBV12-5 combines with J gene TRBJ1-5, with a tentative D call TRBD1 (5 bases). Germline CDR1 and CDR2: LGHNT and FRNRAP. The V and J ends lost 10 bases and 1 base respectively, with 17 bases between them. This CDR3 spans 15 amino acids. The CDR3 DNA is TGTGCTACCCGGATGGCGGGGGAAAGCAATCAGCCCCAGCATTTT. This gives the protein CATRMAGESNQPQHF.

The rearrangement links TRBV30 to TRBJ2-1; 8 nucleotides align to TRBD2. With 7 bases clipped from V and 7 bases from J, the junction kept 6 bases outside the gene matches. The CDR3 has 12 residues. CDR1 is GTSNPN and CDR2 is SVGIG in the germline V gene (reference sequence). This CDR3 is CALGLARNEQFF. The CDR3 DNA reads as TGTGCCTTAGGACTAGCACGAAATGAGCAGTTCTTC.

This CDR3 is CASRAGGGTDTQYF. The CDR3 DNA follows: TGTGCCAGCAGAGCTGGCGGGGGGACGGATACGCAGTATTTT. The gene calls are TRBV7-3 and TRBJ2-3, with 8 bases identical to TRBD2. The germline V gene encodes CDR1 SGHTA and CDR2 FQGTGA. The CDR3 consists of 14 residues. The V and J ends lost 6 bases and 6 bases, in that order; junction bases with no gene match: 8.

This chain joins TRBV18 and TRBJ2-1, with D maybe TRBD1 (5 bases). V was pared by 4 bases and J by 8 bases, with 18 bases between. Germline CDR1 is KGHSH and CDR2 is LQKENI. This CDR3 has 15 amino acids. The CDR3 protein is CASSLNSGEQDEQFF. The CDR3 DNA sequence: TGTGCCAGCTCACTTAATAGTGGGGAACAGGATGAGCAGTTCTTC.

The rearrangement uses TRBV6-5 and TRBJ2-4; D might be TRBD2 (5 bases). Germline loops: CDR1 MNHEY, CDR2 SVGAGI. V lost 6 bases and J 9 bases, leaving 12 bases between the germline ends. The CDR3 runs 12 residues. CDR3 amino acids: CASRAPGGIQYF. Written as DNA, the CDR3 is TGTGCCAGCAGAGCACCTGGAGGCATTCAGTACTTC.

The V gene is TRBV30, the J gene TRBJ2-3, with 8 nucleotides matching TRBD2. The CDR3 length is 13 residues. Germline V gene data show CDR1 as GTSNPN and CDR2 as SVGIG (reference sequence). The V segment lost 1 base and the J segment 3 bases; nucleotides outside the gene matches: 0. In DNA, the CDR3 is TGTGCCTGGAGTGCTAGCGGGACAGATACGCAGTATTTT. It translates to CAWSASGTDTQYF.

The V call is TRBV24-1, the J call TRBJ2-4; D perhaps matches TRBD2 (5 bases). Per the germline V gene, CDR1 is KGHDR and CDR2 is SFDVKD. This CDR3 has 19 residues. With 0 bases removed from V and 0 bases from J, the gap between germline ends came to 17 bases. The CDR3 reads CATSDLSIGILIAKNIQYF. CDR3 coding DNA: TGTGCCACCAGTGATTTGAGTATCGGGATTTTAATAGCCAAAAACATTCAGTACTTC.

A single count supports this clone. The CDR3 sequence: CASSLRGTGVPEQFF. Written as DNA, the CDR3 is TGTGCCAGCAGCCTGCGGGGGACAGGGGTCCCCGAGCAGTTCTTC. The chain carries TRBV11-3 and TRBJ2-1, with TRBD1 matching over 10 bases. V was pared by 5 bases and J by 10 bases, with 11 bases of the junction left unmatched. Germline assignment: CDR1 SGHNT and CDR2 YENEEA. The CDR3 is 15 amino acids.

The V gene is TRBV6-5, the J gene TRBJ2-7; 7 bases align to TRBD1. The length of the CDR3 is 15 residues. V trimming: 0 bases; J trimming: 5 bases; junction bases outside the gene matches: 7. Germline assignment: CDR1 MNHEY and CDR2 SVGAGI. CDR3 amino acids: CASSYSRDSPNEQYF. The CDR3 DNA is TGTGCCAGCAGTTACTCGAGGGACAGCCCCAACGAGCAGTACTTC.

The V call is TRBV24-1, the J call TRBJ2-3, with TRBD2 identical over 10 bases. The V gene's germline CDR1 is KGHDR and CDR2 SFDVKD. V trimming: 5 bases; J trimming: 5 bases; junction bases outside the gene matches: 6. The length of the CDR3 is 15 residues. As DNA, the CDR3 is TGTGCCACCAGTGGAGCGGGGGGGCCAGAAGATACGCAGTATTTT. Its translation: CATSGAGGPEDTQYF.

The chain links TRBV27 to TRBJ2-6; D uncertain. Germline V gives CDR1 MNHEY, CDR2 SMNVEV (reference sequence). Trimming pared 8 bases from V and 0 bases from J, leaving 20 bases between. This CDR3 has 18 amino acids. CDR3: CASARWAGSSSGANVLTF. The CDR3 bases are TGTGCCAGCGCCCGGTGGGCAGGTTCTTCCTCTGGGGCCAACGTCCTGACTTTC. Filled out from reference TRBV27 and TRBJ2-6, the complete variable domain reads EAQVTQNPRYLITVTGKKLTVTCSQNMNHEYMSWYRQDPGLGLRQIYYSMNVEVTDKGDVPEGYKVSRKEKRNFPLILESPSPNQTSLYFCASARWAGSSSGANVLTFGAGSRLTVL.

The CDR3 reads CASSLSGTSGSPLHF. DNA of the CDR3: TGTGCCAGCAGCCTTTCCGGGACATCCGGTTCACCCCTCCACTTT. The chain combines TRBV6-6 with TRBJ1-6; possible D gene TRBD1, 6 bases. This CDR3 is built from 15 residues. The germline CDR1 and CDR2 sequences are MNHNY and SVGAGI (reference sequence). Trimming took 6 bases from V and 9 from J, leaving 18 bases between them.

This sequence joins TRBV5-8 and TRBJ1-4, with D possibly being TRBD1 (6 bases). Germline CDR1 SGHTS, CDR2 YDEGEE. The CDR3 spans 18 residues. Trimming left V 2 bases short and J 2 bases short, with 19 bases between. The DNA for the CDR3 is TGTGCCAGCAGCTTAGGTGGGGGCAGCGGATCGACTAATGAAAAACTGTTTTTT. Its translation is CASSLGGGSGSTNEKLFF.

The chain joins TRBV28 to TRBJ1-2, with 7 positions matching TRBD1. CDR3 length: 14 amino acids. The trim removed 2 bases at V and 7 bases at J, leaving 7 bases unmatched. Germline CDR1 is MDHEN and CDR2 is SYDVKM. The CDR3 DNA reads as TGTGCCAGCAGTTTACAGGGGGGACGAAGTGGCTACACCTTC. Translated, it gives CASSLQGGRSGYTF.